This passage covers 11 T cell receptor beta chains from one sample sequenced in a study of blood T cell repertoires in COVID-19. Profiling relied on immunoSEQ multiplex PCR, and the TCRdb table lists in-frame clones only, not all of them. The repertoire includes 200,000 to 300,000 clones, 82% of them detected once, and approximately 1.9% sits in the top ten. The sample consisted of peripheral blood. The receptors originated from an elderly woman with acute or convalescent COVID-19.

The V and J genes are TRBV19 and TRBJ1-5, with 8 bases matching TRBD1. The CDR3 covers 15 residues. In germline, CDR1 is LNHDA, CDR2 SQIVND (reference sequence). After removal of 3 bases from V and 6 bases from J, the junction contained 7 bases not matched to a gene. In DNA form, the CDR3 reads TGTGCCAGTAGTATTTCGGACAGGGCCACTCAGCCCCAGCATTTT. It yields the protein CASSISDRATQPQHF.

The chain has TRBV5-1 and TRBJ2-7; TRBD2 agrees at 10 bases. Losses at the gene ends were 3 bases for V and 0 bases for J; bases not matched to a gene: 6. Germline assignment: CDR1 SGHRS and CDR2 YFSETQ. CDR3 length: 16 amino acids. CDR3 sequence: CASSYGLAESSYEQYF. The DNA for the CDR3 is TGCGCCAGCAGCTATGGACTAGCGGAAAGCTCCTACGAGCAGTACTTC. Full variable domain (missing parts from reference TRBV5-1 and TRBJ2-7): KAGVTQTPRYLIKTRGQQVTLSCSPISGHRSVSWYQQTPGQGLQFLFEYFSETQRNKGNFPGRFSGRQFSNSRSEMNVSTLELGDSALYLCASSYGLAESSYEQYFGPGTRLTVT.

J is TRBJ1-2 and V is TRBV18, with TRBD1 matching over 9 bases. Germline trimming cut 3 bases from V and 8 bases from J; bases unmatched to any gene: 4. The length of the CDR3 is 13 residues. CDR1 is KGHSH and CDR2 is LQKENI in the germline V gene. CDR3 in DNA: TGTGCCAGCTCACCGGGACAGGGTGAGGGCTACACCTTC. Amino acids: CASSPGQGEGYTF.

The chain uses TRBV7-6 and TRBJ2-1, with 9 bases that match TRBD2. Germline CDR1 SGHVS, CDR2 FNYEAQ. Unmatched junction bases numbered 7, after V lost 5 bases and J lost 11 bases. The CDR3 totals 13 residues. The CDR3 sequence: CASSGRLADQQFF. Written as DNA, the CDR3 is TGTGCCAGCAGCGGACGACTAGCGGACCAGCAGTTCTTC.

This chain uses TRBV10-3 with TRBJ1-5; 7 bases fit TRBD1. CDR1 and CDR2 (germline): ENHRY, SYGVKD. The CDR3 spans 14 residues. V was pared by 10 bases and J by 2 bases, with 8 bases of the junction left unmatched. CDR3 in amino acids: CATSPGQGNQPQHF. In nucleotides, the CDR3 is TGTGCCACTTCGCCCGGACAGGGCAATCAGCCCCAGCATTTT.

V and J are TRBV7-8 and TRBJ2-3; no firm D call. The CDR3 is 14 amino acids. Germline V CDR1 and CDR2: SGHVS, FQNEAQ. Trimming removed 5 bases at V and 2 bases at J, with 11 bases between. The CDR3 DNA sequence: TGTGCCAGCAGCCGAGCGCGGTTCACAGATACGCAGTATTTT. This gives the protein CASSRARFTDTQYF.

V gene TRBV11-2 combines with J gene TRBJ2-1; D ambiguous. The CDR3 length is 13 residues. V shed 6 bases and J shed 1 base, with 7 bases lying between them. Germline V gene lookup returns CDR1 SGHAT and CDR2 FQNNGV. In nucleotides, the CDR3 is TGTGCCAGCAGGCAAACATCCTACAATGAGCAGTTCTTC. It specifies CASRQTSYNEQFF.

This clone was detected only a few times. CDR3 sequence: CASSSGQGYGYTF. CDR3 in DNA: TGTGCCAGTAGTTCGGGACAGGGCTATGGCTACACCTTC. The J gene is TRBJ1-2, the V gene TRBV19, with TRBD1 matching 9 bases. The CDR3 is made up of 13 amino acids. Germline CDR1 and CDR2: LNHDA and SQIVND (reference sequence). J lost 4 bases, V lost 5 bases, and 2 bases had no gene match. Drawing the rest from reference TRBV19 and TRBJ1-2, the complete variable domain is DGGITQSPKYLFRKEGQNVTLSCEQNLNHDAMYWYRQDPGQGLRLIYYSQIVNDFQKGDIAEGYSVSREKKESFPLTVTSAQKNPTAFYLCASSSGQGYGYTFGSGTRLTVV.

The gene calls are TRBV4-2 and TRBJ2-7; 7 bases agree with TRBD2. CDR1 LGHNA and CDR2 YNFKEQ come from the germline V gene. The CDR3 covers 17 residues. The V segment lost 4 bases and the J segment 1 base; nucleotides outside the gene matches: 13. The CDR3 spells CASSRIPLGGGSYEQYF. For the CDR3, the DNA is TGTGCCAGCAGCCGAATCCCCCTGGGCGGGGGATCCTACGAGCAGTACTTC.

In DNA, the CDR3 is TGCGCCAGCAGCTTGGATGGCGACTTATCGACCCAGTACTTC. It is translated as CASSLDGDLSTQYF. This chain links TRBV5-1 with TRBJ2-5, with D unclear. Germline V lookup: CDR1 SGHRS, CDR2 YFSETQ. The CDR3 contains 14 residues. Trimming took off 0 bases at V and 7 bases at J, with 13 bases between the two ends. Based on the CDR3 plus reference TRBV5-1 and TRBJ2-5, the full variable domain is KAGVTQTPRYLIKTRGQQVTLSCSPISGHRSVSWYQQTPGQGLQFLFEYFSETQRNKGNFPGRFSGRQFSNSRSEMNVSTLELGDSALYLCASSLDGDLSTQYFGPGTRLLVL.

The chain employs TRBV9 and TRBJ2-7; 11 bases map to TRBD2. Per germline, CDR1 SGDLS and CDR2 YYNGEE. CDR3 size: 14 residues. Trimming removed 4 bases from V and 4 bases from J; junction bases left unmatched: 4. The CDR3 DNA reads as TGTGCCAGCAGCACAACTAGCGGGGGTTACGAGCAGTACTTC. This codes for CASSTTSGGYEQYF.